One and the same sample provided the 12 T cell receptor beta chains below, sequenced in a study of blood T cell repertoires in COVID-19. Profiled with immunoSEQ multiplex PCR; TCRdb holds only in-frame clones, not every one. The table includes about 260,000 clones, under 90% detected once. Specimen: peripheral blood. Receptors originate from a man aged 55 to 70 with acute or convalescent COVID-19.

This chain connects TRBV12-3 or TRBV12-4 to TRBJ2-7, with D possibly being TRBD2 (5 bases). The CDR3 totals 9 residues. Trimming cost V 7 bases and J 12 bases, with 10 bases left between them. DNA of the CDR3: TGTGCCAGCACCCCGGGATGGTACTTC. Its translation is CASTPGWYF.

J is TRBJ2-1 and V is TRBV9; D remains ambiguous. This CDR3 comprises 11 residues. Germline-derived CDR1 and CDR2 are SGDLS and YYNGEE. V was trimmed by 0 bases and J by 9 bases, leaving 4 bases between them. The CDR3 loop is CASSVGVEQFF. Written as DNA, the CDR3 is TGTGCCAGCAGCGTAGGAGTTGAGCAGTTCTTC.

This clone occurred a few times. The chain joins TRBV7-8 to TRBJ1-3; 8 bases match TRBD1. V trimming: 6 bases; J trimming: 0 bases; junction bases outside the gene matches: 10. This CDR3 contains 17 residues. In germline, CDR1 is SGHVS, CDR2 FQNEAQ. The DNA of the CDR3 is TGTGCCAGCAGTCTCGGACAGGGAGCCCGCTCTGGAAACACCATATATTTT. It specifies CASSLGQGARSGNTIYF.

The table lists this clone with a count of one. CDR3 bases: TGTGCCAGTAGTATTCAGGATGGCTACACCTTC. Translating gives CASSIQDGYTF. The chain has TRBV19 and TRBJ1-2; D is unresolved. V lost 3 bases, J lost 6 bases, and 5 bases lay in between. CDR1 and CDR2 from the germline V gene are LNHDA and SQIVND (reference sequence). This CDR3 has 11 residues.

This sequence joins TRBV4-1 and TRBJ1-6; 8 nucleotides agree with TRBD1. The germline V gene has CDR1 MGHRA and CDR2 YSYEKL. The CDR3 is made up of 16 amino acids. V dropped 2 bases and J dropped 5; count of bases not matched to a gene: 5. The CDR3 region has the DNA TGCGCCAGCAGCCAATCGGGACAGGTGAATAATTCACCCCTCCACTTT. Amino acid sequence: CASSQSGQVNNSPLHF.

The chain couples TRBV20-1 to TRBJ2-3, with D possibly matching TRBD2 (6 bases). In germline, CDR1 is DFQATT, CDR2 SNEGSKA (reference sequence). This CDR3 is 17 amino acids long. The V and J ends lost 3 bases and 2 bases respectively, with 21 bases between them. For the CDR3, the DNA is TGCAGTGCTAGTCCCCCGGGCGGGGCCCCTTACACAGATACGCAGTATTTT. Its protein product is CSASPPGGAPYTDTQYF.

The genes are TRBV18 and TRBJ1-2; D is perhaps TRBD1 (6 bases). CDR1 and CDR2 (germline): KGHSH, LQKENI. This CDR3 has 19 residues. Trimming stripped 2 bases from V and 7 bases from J, with 29 bases between. This CDR3 is CASSPGHRGGQRKSGGYTF. In DNA form, the CDR3 reads TGTGCCAGCTCACCAGGACACCGGGGGGGACAAAGGAAGAGTGGTGGCTACACCTTC.

The CDR3 coding sequence is TGTGCCAGCAGCTTCGGCTACAATGAGCAGTTCTTC. Protein: CASSFGYNEQFF. The chain joins TRBV7-6 to TRBJ2-1; D is undetermined. CDR1 is SGHVS, CDR2 FNYEAQ, per germline. V was pared by 3 bases and J by 3 bases, with 3 bases between. CDR3 size: 12 residues.

This rearrangement joins TRBV19 to TRBJ2-1; 10 bases map to TRBD2. The J segment lost 2 bases and the V segment lost 3 bases, leaving 1 base of the junction unmatched. CDR1 LNHDA and CDR2 SQIVND come from the germline V gene (reference sequence). This CDR3 has 15 amino acids. The CDR3: CASSISGGAYNEQFF. For the CDR3, the DNA is TGTGCCAGTAGTATCAGCGGGGGGGCCTACAATGAGCAGTTCTTC.

A note on this clone: The sample carries other DNA sequences with the same CDR3. The chain employs TRBV3-1 (or the pseudogene TRBV3-2) and TRBJ1-1, with D unclear. The CDR3 consists of 13 residues. Germline values: CDR1 LGHDT, CDR2 YNNKEL (reference sequence). The V end was cut by 1 base, the J end by 1 base, with 4 bases between. The CDR3 DNA follows: TGTGCCAGCAGCCAAGCAGGGAACACTGAAGCTTTCTTT. Its protein product is CASSQAGNTEAFF.

The V call is TRBV2, the J call TRBJ1-2, with D possibly TRBD1 on 6 matching bases. This CDR3 has 13 residues. V was clipped by 2 bases and J by 4 bases, with 8 bases between them. Germline CDR1 reads SNHLY; CDR2 reads FYNNEI. CDR3 coding DNA: TGTGCCAGCAGTGAAACCAGGGGCTATGGCTACACCTTC. Encoded protein: CASSETRGYGYTF. The full variable domain, in which reference TRBV2 and TRBJ1-2 provide the parts outside the CDR3, is EPEVTQTPSHQVTQMGQEVILRCVPISNHLYFYWYRQILGQKVEFLVSFYNNEISEKSEIFDDQFSVERPDGSNFTLKIRSTKLEDSAMYFCASSETRGYGYTFGSGTRLTVV.

The V and J genes are TRBV7-6 and TRBJ2-2, with TRBD2 matching over 10 bases. Germline CDR1 and CDR2: SGHVS and FNYEAQ. V trimming: 0 bases; J trimming: 3 bases; junction bases outside the gene matches: 10. CDR3 size: 19 residues. Written as DNA, the CDR3 is TGTGCCAGCAGCTTAGCTCCTACCCTAGCGGGAGTATACACCGGGGAGCTGTTTTTT. This gives the protein CASSLAPTLAGVYTGELFF.